The entry below describes one TCR beta chain. Its antigen is still unknown. No base-level quality is on record; no much larger clone is a single base apart. Trimming removed 6 bases from V and 9 bases from J, leaving 15 bases between the germline ends. Reading from cysteine to phenylalanine, the CDR3 counts 12 amino acids. Kept here is only the CDR3 DNA, which spans 36 bases and is read in frame from base 1. As encoded in the germline V gene, CDR1 is SQVTM while CDR2 is ANQGSEA. Approximately 2 micrograms of genomic DNA were extracted from cryopreserved PBMCs for TCR beta library preparation. Longitudinal blood samples from CLL patients on ibrutinib monotherapy were analyzed using high-throughput TCR beta sequencing. The patients took part in an open-label, single-center phase 2 trial of ibrutinib monotherapy. These data originate in a study of cytotoxic CD8 clonotypes in ibrutinib-treated CLL (dated by TCRdb to the early 2020s). Describing the broader study: The cohort was composed of under 12 relapsed/refractory and about 15 treatment-naive patients; IGHV unmutated status was identified in around 17 patients. All remission and progressive disease samples were collected while patients were still receiving ibrutinib. Of the 80 to 95 participants in the trial, about 25 had longitudinal samples available. On average, each sample yielded around 250,000 productive templates and tens of thousands of productive rearrangements. Samples at response were collected after a median of around twelve months of treatment, with a range of roughly 6 to 40 months. Responses were partial in around 24 patients and complete in 2; after median 68 months follow-up, about 14 stayed in remission and some twelve progressed. Cryopreserved peripheral blood mononuclear cells were obtained before treatment, at response, and at either sustained remission or disease progression.

The goal of deep resolution MiSeq sequencing was a depth between 1 in 1 million and 1 in 200,000 T cells, and coverage averaged 10x per clonotype. TCR beta libraries were generated with the immunoSEQ hsTCRB Kit. The paper's processing steps were these. ImmunoSEQ Data Assistant and ImmunoSEQ Analyzer were used for data analysis, and V, D and J genes were assigned according to IMGT definitions. Clonality, which ranges from 0 to 1, was calculated as one minus the normalized Shannon entropy of productive rearrangement frequencies. Public clonotype analysis was restricted to overrepresented clonotypes comprising at least 0.05% of each patient's repertoire. Repertoires from about a dozen age-matched healthy donors in immuneACCESS were used as clonality controls. The table was pulled from immuneACCESS by TCRdb, which kept in-frame rearrangements only. Such tables lose some clones; where checked, under half of the loss comes from unresolved V genes, and the rest has no known cause. V, J and clone size derive from that table, while D and trimming were established from the DNA sequence. Present in this sample are more than 110,000 clones, around 82% of which were seen just once. Together, the top ten hold approximately 7.6% of the sample.

What the authors observed across the whole study: Public clonotypes were found to be uncommon and were observed to contract or remain stable during treatment; the increase in clonality was shown to reflect expansion of private clonotypes at ibrutinib response. Sustained-remission and progressing patients did not have matched sampling times, and lymph node repertoires were not examined. Baseline clonality exceeded that of age-matched healthy donors and correlated strongly with circulating CD8+ T-cell counts. Clonality increased at ibrutinib response, stayed stable in sustained remission, and fell back toward baseline at progression.

This clonotype was sampled from a human donor with chronic lymphocytic leukemia. This sequence uses TRBV29-1 and TRBJ2-1; 7 matching bases give a weak D call of TRBD2. The input for sequencing was PBMCs, taken after 36 months of ibrutinib treatment. The nucleotide sequence is given as TGCAGCGTGGGAGGGGGGGCAGGTGAGCAGTTCTTC. Its protein is CSVGGGAGEQFF.